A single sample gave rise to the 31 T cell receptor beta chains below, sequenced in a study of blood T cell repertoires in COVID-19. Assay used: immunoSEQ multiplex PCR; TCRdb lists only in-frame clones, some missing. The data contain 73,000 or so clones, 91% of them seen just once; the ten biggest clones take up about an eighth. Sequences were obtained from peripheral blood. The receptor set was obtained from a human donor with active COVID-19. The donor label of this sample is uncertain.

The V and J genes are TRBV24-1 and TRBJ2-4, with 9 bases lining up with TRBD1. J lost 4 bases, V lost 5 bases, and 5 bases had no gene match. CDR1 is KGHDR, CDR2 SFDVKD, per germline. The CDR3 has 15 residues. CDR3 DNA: TGTGCCACCAGTGGATCCGGGACAGGGAAAAACATTCAGTACTTC. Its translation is CATSGSGTGKNIQYF.

The CDR3 loop is CSVDRTGGLETQYF. In DNA, the CDR3 is TGCAGCGTTGACAGGACAGGGGGCTTAGAGACCCAGTACTTC. The rearrangement links TRBV29-1 to TRBJ2-5; 11 positions agree with TRBD1. The germline gives CDR1 SQVTM, CDR2 ANQGSEA. Losses at the gene ends were 3 bases for V and 4 bases for J; bases not matched to a gene: 4. This CDR3 comprises 14 residues.

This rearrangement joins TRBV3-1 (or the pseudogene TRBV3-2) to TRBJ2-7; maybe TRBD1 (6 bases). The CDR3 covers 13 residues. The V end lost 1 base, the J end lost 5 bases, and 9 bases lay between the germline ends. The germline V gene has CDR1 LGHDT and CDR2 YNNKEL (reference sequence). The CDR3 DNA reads TGTGCCAGCAGCCAAGGACAGGTTGACGAGCAGTACTTC. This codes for CASSQGQVDEQYF.

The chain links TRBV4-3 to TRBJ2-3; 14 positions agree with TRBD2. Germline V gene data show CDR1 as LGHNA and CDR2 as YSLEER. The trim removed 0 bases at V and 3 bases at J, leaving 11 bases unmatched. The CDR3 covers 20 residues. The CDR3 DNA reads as TGCGCCAGCAGCCAAGATCCGCCGGGACTAGCGGGAGTGAAGACAGATACGCAGTATTTT. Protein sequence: CASSQDPPGLAGVKTDTQYF.

Here the CDR3 reads CASSLGGTKTDTQYF. The CDR3 region has the DNA TGTGCCAGCAGCTTAGGAGGGACAAAGACAGATACGCAGTATTTT. V is TRBV7-2 and J is TRBJ2-3; weak D call: TRBD1 (6 bases). CDR3 length equals 15 residues. V lost 1 base, J lost 3 bases, and 11 bases lay in between. Germline values: CDR1 SGHTA, CDR2 FQGNSA.

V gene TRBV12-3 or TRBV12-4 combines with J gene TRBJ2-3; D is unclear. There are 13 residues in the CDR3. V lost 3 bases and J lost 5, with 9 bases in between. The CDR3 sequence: CASSFRVGDTQYF. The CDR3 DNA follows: TGTGCCAGCAGTTTTCGGGTGGGAGATACGCAGTATTTT.

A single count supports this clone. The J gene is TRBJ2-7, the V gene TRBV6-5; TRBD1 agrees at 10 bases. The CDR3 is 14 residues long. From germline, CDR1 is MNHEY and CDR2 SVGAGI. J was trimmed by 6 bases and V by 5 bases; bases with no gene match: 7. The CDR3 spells CASSPGTGAGEQYF. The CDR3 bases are TGTGCCAGCAGTCCCGGGACAGGGGCTGGCGAGCAGTACTTC.

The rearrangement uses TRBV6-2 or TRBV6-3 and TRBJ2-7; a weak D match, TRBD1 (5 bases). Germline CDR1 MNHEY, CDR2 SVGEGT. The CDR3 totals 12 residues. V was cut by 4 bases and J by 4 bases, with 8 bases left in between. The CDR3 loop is CASSFDSYEQYF. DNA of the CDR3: TGTGCCAGCAGTTTTGACAGTTACGAGCAGTACTTC.

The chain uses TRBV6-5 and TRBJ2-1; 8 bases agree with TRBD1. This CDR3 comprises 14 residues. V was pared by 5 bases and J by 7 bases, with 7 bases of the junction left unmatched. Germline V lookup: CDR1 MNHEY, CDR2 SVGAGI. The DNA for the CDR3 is TGTGCCAGCAGTCCGAGGACAGGGCCAAATGAGCAGTTCTTC. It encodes CASSPRTGPNEQFF.

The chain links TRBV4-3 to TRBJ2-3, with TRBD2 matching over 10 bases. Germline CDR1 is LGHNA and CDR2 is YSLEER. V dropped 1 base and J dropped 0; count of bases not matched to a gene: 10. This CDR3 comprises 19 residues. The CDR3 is CASSQAPSGRVTSTDTQYF. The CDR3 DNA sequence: TGCGCCAGCAGCCAAGCCCCCAGCGGGAGGGTCACTAGCACAGATACGCAGTATTTT.

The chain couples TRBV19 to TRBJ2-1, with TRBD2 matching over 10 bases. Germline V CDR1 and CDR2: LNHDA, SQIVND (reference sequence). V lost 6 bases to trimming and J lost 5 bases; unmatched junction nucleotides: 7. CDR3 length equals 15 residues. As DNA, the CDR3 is TGTGCCAGTAGCATTAGCGGGAGGCCGCACAATGAGCAGTTCTTC. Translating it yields CASSISGRPHNEQFF.

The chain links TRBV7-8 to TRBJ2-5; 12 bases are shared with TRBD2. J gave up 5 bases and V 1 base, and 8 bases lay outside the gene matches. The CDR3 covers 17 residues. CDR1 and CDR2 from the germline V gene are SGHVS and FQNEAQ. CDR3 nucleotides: TGTGCCAGCAGCTTAGTGACTAGCGGGAGTACGGTGGAGACCCAGTACTTC. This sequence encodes CASSLVTSGSTVETQYF. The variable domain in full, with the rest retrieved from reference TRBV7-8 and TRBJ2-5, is GAGVSQSPRYKVAKRGQDVALRCDPISGHVSLFWYQQALGQGPEFLTYFQNEAQLDKSGLPSDRFFAERPEGSVSTLKIQRTQQEDSAVYLCASSLVTSGSTVETQYFGPGTRLLVL.

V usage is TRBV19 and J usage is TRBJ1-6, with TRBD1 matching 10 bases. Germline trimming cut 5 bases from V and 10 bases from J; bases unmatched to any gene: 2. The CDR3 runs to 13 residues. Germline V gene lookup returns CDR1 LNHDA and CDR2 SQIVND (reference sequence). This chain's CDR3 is CASSRDRGSPLHF. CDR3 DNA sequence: TGTGCCAGTAGTCGGGACAGGGGATCACCCCTCCACTTT.

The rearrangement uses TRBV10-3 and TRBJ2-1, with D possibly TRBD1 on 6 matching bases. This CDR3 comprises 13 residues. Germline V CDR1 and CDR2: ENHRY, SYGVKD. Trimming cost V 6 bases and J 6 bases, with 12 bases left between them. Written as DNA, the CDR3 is TGTGCCATCAGCCCAGGGGTGGTCAATGAGCAGTTCTTC. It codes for CAISPGVVNEQFF.

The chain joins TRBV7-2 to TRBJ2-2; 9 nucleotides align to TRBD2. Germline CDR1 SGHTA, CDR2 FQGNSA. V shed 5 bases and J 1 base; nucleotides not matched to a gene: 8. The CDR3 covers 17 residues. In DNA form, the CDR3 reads TGTGCCAGCAGCCGCGGGGGGGCGGGAGTGAACACCGGGGAGCTGTTTTTT. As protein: CASSRGGAGVNTGELFF.

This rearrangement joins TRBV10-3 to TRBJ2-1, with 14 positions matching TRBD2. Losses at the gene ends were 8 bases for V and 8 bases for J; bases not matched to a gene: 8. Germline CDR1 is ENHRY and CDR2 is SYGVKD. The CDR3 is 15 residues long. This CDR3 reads CAIGGTSGSGDEQFF. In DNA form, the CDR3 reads TGTGCCATCGGAGGGACTAGCGGGAGTGGGGATGAGCAGTTCTTC.

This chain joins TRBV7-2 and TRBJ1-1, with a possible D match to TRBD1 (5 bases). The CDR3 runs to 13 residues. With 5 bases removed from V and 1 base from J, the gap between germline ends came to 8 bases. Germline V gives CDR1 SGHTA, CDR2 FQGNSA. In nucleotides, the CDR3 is TGTGCCAGCAGCACAGGACAGAACACTGAAGCTTTCTTT. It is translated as CASSTGQNTEAFF.

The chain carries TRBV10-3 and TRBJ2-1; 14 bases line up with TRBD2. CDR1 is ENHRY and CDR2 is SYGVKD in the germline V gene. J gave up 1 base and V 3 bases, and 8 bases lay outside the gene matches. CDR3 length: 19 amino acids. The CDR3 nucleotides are TGTGCCATCAGTGACCCGACTAGCGGGAGGGCGACATCCTACAATGAGCAGTTCTTC. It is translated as CAISDPTSGRATSYNEQFF.

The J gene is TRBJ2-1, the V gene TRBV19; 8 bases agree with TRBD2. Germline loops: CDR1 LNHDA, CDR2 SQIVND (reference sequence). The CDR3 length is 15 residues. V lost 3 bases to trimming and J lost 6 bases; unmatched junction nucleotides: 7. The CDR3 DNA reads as TGTGCCAGTAGTATCGGGACTAGGAAGAGCAATGAGCAGTTCTTC. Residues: CASSIGTRKSNEQFF.

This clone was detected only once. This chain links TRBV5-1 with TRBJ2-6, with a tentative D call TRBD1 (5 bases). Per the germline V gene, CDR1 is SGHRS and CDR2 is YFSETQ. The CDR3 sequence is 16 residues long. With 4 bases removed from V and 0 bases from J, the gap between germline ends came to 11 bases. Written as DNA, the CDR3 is TGCGCCAGCAGCATCGGACATGGCTCTGGGGCCAACGTCCTGACTTTC. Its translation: CASSIGHGSGANVLTF.

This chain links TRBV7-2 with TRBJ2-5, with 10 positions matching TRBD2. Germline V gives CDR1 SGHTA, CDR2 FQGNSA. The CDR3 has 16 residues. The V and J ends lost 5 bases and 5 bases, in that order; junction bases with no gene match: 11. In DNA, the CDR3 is TGTGCCAGCAGCCCCGGCGCTAGCGGGAGTAGTGAGACCCAGTACTTC. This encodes CASSPGASGSSETQYF. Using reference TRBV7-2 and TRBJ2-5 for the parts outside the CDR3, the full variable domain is GAGVSQSPSNKVTEKGKDVELRCDPISGHTALYWYRQSLGQGLEFLIYFQGNSAPDKSGLPSDRFSAERTGGSVSTLTIQRTQQEDSAVYLCASSPGASGSSETQYFGPGTRLLVL.

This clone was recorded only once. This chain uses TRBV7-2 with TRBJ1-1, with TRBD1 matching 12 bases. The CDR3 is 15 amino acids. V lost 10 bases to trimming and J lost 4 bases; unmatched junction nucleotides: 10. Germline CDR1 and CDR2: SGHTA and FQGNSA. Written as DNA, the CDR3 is TGTGCCATTCCGGGACAGGGGGCAAGGGGCACTGAAGCTTTCTTT. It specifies CAIPGQGARGTEAFF.

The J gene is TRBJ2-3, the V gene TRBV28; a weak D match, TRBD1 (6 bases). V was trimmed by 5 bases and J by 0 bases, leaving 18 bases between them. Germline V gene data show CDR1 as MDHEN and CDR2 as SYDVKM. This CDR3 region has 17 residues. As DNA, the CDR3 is TGTGCCAGCAGTCGCAACCAGGGGTCCTCTAGCACAGATACGCAGTATTTT. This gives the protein CASSRNQGSSSTDTQYF.

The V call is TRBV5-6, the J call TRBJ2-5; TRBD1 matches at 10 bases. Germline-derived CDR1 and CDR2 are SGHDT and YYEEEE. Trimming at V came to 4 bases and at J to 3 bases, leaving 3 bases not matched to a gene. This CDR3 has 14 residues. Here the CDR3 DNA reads TGTGCCAGCAGCACCGGGACAGGGGAAGAGACCCAGTACTTC. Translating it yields CASSTGTGEETQYF.

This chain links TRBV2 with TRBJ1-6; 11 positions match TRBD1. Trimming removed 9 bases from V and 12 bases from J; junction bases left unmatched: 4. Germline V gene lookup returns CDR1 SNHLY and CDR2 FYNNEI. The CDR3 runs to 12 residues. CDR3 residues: CARIGTGGPLHF. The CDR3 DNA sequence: TGTGCCAGAATTGGGACAGGGGGACCCCTCCACTTT. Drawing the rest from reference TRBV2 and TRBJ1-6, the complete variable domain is EPEVTQTPSHQVTQMGQEVILRCVPISNHLYFYWYRQILGQKVEFLVSFYNNEISEKSEIFDDQFSVERPDGSNFTLKIRSTKLEDSAMYFCARIGTGGPLHFGNGTRLTVT.

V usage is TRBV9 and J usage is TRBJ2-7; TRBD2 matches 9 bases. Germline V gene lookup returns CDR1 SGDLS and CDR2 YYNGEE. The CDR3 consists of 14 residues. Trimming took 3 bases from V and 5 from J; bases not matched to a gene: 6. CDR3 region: CASSASSGSHEQYF. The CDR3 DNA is TGTGCCAGCAGCGCAAGTAGCGGGAGCCACGAGCAGTACTTC.

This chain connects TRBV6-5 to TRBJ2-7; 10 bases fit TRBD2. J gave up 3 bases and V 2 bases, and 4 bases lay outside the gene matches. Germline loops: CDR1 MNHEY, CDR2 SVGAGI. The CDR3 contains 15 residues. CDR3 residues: CASSYAASGGYEQYF. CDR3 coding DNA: TGTGCCAGCAGTTACGCGGCTAGCGGGGGCTACGAGCAGTACTTC.

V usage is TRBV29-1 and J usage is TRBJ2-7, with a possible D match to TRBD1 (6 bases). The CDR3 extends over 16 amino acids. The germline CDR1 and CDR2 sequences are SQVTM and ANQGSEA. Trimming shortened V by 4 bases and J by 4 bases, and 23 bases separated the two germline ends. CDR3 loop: CSVGAVRDRNYYEQYF. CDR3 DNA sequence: TGCAGCGTTGGAGCCGTACGCGACAGGAACTATTACGAGCAGTACTTC.

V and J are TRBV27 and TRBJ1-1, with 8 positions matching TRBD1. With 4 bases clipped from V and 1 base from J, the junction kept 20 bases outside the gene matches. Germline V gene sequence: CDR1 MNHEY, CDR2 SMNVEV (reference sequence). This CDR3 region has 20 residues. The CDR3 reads CASSSRTGWGTFQGNTEAFF. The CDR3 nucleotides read TGTGCCAGCAGTTCGCGGACAGGGTGGGGTACTTTTCAGGGGAACACTGAAGCTTTCTTT.

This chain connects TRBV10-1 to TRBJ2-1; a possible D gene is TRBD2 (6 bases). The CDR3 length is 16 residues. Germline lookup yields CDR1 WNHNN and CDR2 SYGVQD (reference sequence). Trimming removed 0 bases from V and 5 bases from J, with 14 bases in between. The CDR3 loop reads CASSESAGRLDNEQFF. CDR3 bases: TGCGCCAGCAGTGAGTCGGCGGGACGTCTTGACAATGAGCAGTTCTTC.

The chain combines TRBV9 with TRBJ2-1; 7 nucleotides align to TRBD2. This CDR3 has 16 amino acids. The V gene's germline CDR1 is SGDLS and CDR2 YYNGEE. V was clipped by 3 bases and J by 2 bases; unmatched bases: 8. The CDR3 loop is CASSAGLGGAYNEQFF. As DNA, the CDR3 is TGTGCCAGCAGCGCTGGACTAGGCGGGGCCTACAATGAGCAGTTCTTC.